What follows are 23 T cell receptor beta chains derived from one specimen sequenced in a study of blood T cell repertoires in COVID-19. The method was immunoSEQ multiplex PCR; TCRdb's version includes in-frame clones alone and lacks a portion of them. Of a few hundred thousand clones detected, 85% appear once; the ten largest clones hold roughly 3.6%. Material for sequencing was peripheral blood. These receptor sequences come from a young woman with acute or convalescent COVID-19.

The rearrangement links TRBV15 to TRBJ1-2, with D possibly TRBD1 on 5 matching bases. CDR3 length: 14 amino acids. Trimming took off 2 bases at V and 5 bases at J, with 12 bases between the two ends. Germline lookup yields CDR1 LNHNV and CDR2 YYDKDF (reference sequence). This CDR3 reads CATSRPQGLYGYTF. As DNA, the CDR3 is TGTGCCACCAGCAGACCCCAGGGTTTATATGGCTACACCTTC.

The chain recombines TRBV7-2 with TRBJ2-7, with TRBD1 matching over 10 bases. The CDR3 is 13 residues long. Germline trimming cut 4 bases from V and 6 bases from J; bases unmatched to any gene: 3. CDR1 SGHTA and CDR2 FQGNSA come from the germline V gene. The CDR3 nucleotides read TGTGCCAGCAGCTCGGGACAGGGGCGCGAGCAGTACTTC. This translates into CASSSGQGREQYF.

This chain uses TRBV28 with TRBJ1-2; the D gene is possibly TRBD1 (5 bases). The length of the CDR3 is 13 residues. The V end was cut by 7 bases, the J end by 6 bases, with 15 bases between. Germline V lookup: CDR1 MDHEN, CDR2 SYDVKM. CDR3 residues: CASISLDINGYTF. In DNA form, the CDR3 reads TGTGCCAGCATCAGCCTGGACATAAATGGCTACACCTTC.

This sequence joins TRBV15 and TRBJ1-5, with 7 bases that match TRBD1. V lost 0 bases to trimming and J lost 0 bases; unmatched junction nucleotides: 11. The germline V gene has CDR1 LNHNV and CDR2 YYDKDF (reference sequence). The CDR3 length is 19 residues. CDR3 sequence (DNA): TGTGCCACCAGCAGAGAACACGGGACAGCGGCTATTAGCAATCAGCCCCAGCATTTT. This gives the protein CATSREHGTAAISNQPQHF.

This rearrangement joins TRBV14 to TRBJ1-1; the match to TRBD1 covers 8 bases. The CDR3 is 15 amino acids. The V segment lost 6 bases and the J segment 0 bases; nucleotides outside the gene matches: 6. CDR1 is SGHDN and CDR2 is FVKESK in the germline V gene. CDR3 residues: CASRPGTGLNTEAFF. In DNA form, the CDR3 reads TGTGCCAGCAGGCCGGGGACAGGCTTGAACACTGAAGCTTTCTTT.

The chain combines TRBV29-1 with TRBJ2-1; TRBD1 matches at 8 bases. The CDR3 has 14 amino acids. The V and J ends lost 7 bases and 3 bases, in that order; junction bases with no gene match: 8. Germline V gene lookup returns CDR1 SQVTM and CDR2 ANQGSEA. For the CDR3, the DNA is TGCAGCGGGATTAAGGACAGGGTCTACAATGAGCAGTTCTTC. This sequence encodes CSGIKDRVYNEQFF.

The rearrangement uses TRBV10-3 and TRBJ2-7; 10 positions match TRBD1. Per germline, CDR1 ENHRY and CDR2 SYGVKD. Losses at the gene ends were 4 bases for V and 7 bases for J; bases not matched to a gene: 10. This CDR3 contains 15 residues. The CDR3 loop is CAISGPGQGEGEQYF. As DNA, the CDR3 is TGTGCCATCAGTGGCCCCGGACAGGGGGAAGGTGAGCAGTACTTC.

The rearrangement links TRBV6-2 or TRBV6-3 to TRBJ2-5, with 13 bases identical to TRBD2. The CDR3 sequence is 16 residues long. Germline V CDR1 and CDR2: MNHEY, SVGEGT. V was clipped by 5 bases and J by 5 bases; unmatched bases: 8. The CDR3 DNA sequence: TGTGCCAGCAGTCCCATCGGACTAGCGGGAGACGAGACCCAGTACTTC. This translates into CASSPIGLAGDETQYF.

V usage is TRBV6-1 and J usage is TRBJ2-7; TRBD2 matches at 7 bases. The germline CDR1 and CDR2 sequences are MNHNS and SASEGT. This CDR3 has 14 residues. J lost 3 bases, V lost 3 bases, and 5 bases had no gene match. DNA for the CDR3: TGTGCCAGCAGTGACAGGGAGGGCGGCTACGAGCAGTACTTC. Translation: CASSDREGGYEQYF.

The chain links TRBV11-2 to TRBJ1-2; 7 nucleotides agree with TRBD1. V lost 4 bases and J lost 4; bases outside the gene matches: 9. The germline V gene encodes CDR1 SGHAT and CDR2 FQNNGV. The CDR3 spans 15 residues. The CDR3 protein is CASSSYRGLAYGYTF. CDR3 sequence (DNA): TGTGCCAGCAGCTCGTACAGGGGTTTGGCCTATGGCTACACCTTC. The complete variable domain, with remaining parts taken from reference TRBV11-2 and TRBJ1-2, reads EAGVAQSPRYKIIEKRQSVAFWCNPISGHATLYWYQQILGQGPKLLIQFQNNGVVDDSQLPKDRFSAERLKGVDSTLKIQPAKLEDSAVYLCASSSYRGLAYGYTFGSGTRLTVV.

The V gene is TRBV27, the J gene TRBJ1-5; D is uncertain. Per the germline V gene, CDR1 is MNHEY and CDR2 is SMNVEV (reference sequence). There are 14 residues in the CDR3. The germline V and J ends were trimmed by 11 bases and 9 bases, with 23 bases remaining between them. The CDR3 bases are TGTGCCCGGGCAGGCAATGGAGCGGCTCGGCCCCAGCATTTT. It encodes CARAGNGAARPQHF.

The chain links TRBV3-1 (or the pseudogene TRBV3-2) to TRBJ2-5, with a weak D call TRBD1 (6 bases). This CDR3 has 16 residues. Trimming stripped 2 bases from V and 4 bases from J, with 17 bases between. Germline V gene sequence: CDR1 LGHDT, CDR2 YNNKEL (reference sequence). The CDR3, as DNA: TGTGCCAGCAGCCAATCGGCGCCAGGGGTGAGAGAGACCCAGTACTTC. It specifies CASSQSAPGVRETQYF.

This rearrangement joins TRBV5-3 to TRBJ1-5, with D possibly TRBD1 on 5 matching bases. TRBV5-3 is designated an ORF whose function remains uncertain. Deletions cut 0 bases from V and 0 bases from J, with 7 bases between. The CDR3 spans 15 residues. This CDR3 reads CARSLDRNSNQPQHF. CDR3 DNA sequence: TGTGCCAGAAGCTTGGACAGGAATAGCAATCAGCCCCAGCATTTT.

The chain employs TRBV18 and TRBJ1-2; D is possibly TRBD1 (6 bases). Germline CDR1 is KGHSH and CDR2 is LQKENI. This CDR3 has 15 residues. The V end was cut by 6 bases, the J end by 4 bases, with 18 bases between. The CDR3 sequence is CASSPDRKAFYGYTF. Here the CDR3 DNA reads TGTGCCAGCTCCCCCGACAGGAAGGCGTTCTATGGCTACACCTTC.

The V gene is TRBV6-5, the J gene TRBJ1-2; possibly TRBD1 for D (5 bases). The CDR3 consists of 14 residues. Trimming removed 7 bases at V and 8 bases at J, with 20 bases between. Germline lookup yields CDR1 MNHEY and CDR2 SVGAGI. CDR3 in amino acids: CASTERGTPRGYTF. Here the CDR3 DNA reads TGTGCCAGCACCGAAAGGGGAACCCCCCGAGGCTACACCTTC.

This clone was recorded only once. For the CDR3, the DNA is TGTGCCAGCAGTCAGAGGACAGGGGGCGCCGATCAGCCCCAGCATTTT. This translates into CASSQRTGGADQPQHF. The V gene is TRBV2, the J gene TRBJ1-5; 11 positions match TRBD1. The length of the CDR3 is 16 residues. The J segment lost 5 bases and the V segment lost 5 bases, leaving 8 bases of the junction unmatched. CDR1 and CDR2 (germline): SNHLY, FYNNEI.

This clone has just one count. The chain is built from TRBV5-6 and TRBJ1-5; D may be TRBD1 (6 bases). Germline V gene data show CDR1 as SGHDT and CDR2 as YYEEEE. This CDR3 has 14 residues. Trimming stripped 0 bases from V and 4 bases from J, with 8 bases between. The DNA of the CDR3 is TGTGCCAGCAGCTTGGCGAGGGGGAATCAGCCCCAGCATTTT. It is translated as CASSLARGNQPQHF.

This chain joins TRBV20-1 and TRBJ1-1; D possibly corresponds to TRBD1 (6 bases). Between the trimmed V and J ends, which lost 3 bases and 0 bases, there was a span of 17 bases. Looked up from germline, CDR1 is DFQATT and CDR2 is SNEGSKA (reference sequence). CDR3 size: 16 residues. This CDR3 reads CSASPITGRLNTEAFF. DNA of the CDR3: TGCAGTGCTAGTCCCATAACAGGGCGATTGAACACTGAAGCTTTCTTT.

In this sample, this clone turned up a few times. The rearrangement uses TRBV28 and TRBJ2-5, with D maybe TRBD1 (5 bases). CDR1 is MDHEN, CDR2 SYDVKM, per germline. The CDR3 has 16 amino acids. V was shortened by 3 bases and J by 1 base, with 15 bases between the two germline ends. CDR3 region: CASSFFVQGTQETQYF. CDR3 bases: TGTGCCAGCAGTTTTTTCGTTCAGGGAACCCAAGAGACCCAGTACTTC. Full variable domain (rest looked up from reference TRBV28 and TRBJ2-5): DVKVTQSSRYLVKRTGEKVFLECVQDMDHENMFWYRQDPGLGLRLIYFSYDVKMKEKGDIPEGYSVSREKKERFSLILESASTNQTSMYLCASSFFVQGTQETQYFGPGTRLLVL.

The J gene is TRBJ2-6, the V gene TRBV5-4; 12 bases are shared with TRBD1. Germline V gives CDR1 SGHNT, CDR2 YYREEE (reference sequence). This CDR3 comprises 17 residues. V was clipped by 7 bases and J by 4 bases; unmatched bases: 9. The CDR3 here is CASFGGTGGSGANVLTF. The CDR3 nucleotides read TGTGCCAGCTTTGGGGGGACAGGGGGCTCCGGGGCCAACGTCCTGACTTTC.

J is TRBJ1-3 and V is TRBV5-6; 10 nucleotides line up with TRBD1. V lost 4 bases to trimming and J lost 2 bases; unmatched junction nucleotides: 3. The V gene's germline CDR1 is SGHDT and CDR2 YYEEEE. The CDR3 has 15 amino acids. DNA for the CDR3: TGTGCCAGCAGCACGACAGGGGGCCCTGGAAACACCATATATTTT. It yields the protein CASSTTGGPGNTIYF.

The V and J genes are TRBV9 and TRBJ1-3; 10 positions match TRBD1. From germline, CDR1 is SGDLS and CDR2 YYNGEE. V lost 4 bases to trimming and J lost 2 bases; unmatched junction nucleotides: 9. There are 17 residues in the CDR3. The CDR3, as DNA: TGTGCCAGCAGCTCCCGGGACAGGGGTTTGGCTGGAAACACCATATATTTT. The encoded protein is CASSSRDRGLAGNTIYF.

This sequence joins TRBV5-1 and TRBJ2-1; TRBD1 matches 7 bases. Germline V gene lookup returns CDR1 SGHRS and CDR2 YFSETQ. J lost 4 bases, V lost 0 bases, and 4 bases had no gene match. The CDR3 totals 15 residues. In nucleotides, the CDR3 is TGCGCCAGCAGCTTGGAGGACAGGAGTTACAATGAGCAGTTCTTC. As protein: CASSLEDRSYNEQFF.